Detailed here is one T cell receptor (beta chain). These data belong to a study of blood T cell repertoires in COVID-19. Whole-study context: Samples came from the United States, Italy and Spain, spanning acute and convalescent COVID-19. In each case, the material was cDNA or gDNA derived from T cells, B-cell-depleted T cells, or PBMCs.

Seattle cases were enrolled at active infection and followed longitudinally. Methods used by the authors: From reference gene primer amplification, estimates of nucleated cell counts were derived. Generated by immunoSEQ multiplex PCR, the TCRdb table keeps only in-frame clones and is missing some. The V and J calls and the clone size are those of that table, but D and trimming were determined from the DNA. The sample shows 25,000 to 30,000 clones, approximately 83% of them seen only once. Sequencing was done on a sample of peripheral blood. This TCR came from a woman older than 75 with COVID-19, enrolled during active disease.

Here the CDR3 reads CASSSGHQSTDTQYF. The DNA for the CDR3 is TGTGCCAGCAGCTCGGGACACCAAAGCACAGATACGCAGTATTTT. The chain combines TRBV7-9 with TRBJ2-3, with D possibly matching TRBD1 (6 bases). This CDR3 region has 15 residues. The V and J ends lost 4 bases and 0 bases respectively, with 11 bases between them. Germline V CDR1 and CDR2: SEHNR, FQNEAQ (reference sequence).